These 27 T cell receptor beta chains were sequenced from one sample in a study of CD8+ T cells in alopecia areata. In each case, RNA was isolated and then reverse transcribed into cDNA as the sequencing template. Clones were sequenced by immunoSEQ multiplex PCR, and TCRdb holds only the in-frame ones, with some missing. The profile shows some 150,000 clones, around half of them singletons. Documented treatment: oral pan-JAK inhibitor, 5-10 mg twice daily. Sample: CD8+ T cells sorted from blood, taken at week 4, from a patient treated with tofacitinib. These receptors came from a human donor with alopecia areata.

The gene calls are TRBV29-1 and TRBJ1-1; D remains unclear. The germline V gene encodes CDR1 SQVTM and CDR2 ANQGSEA. The CDR3 is made up of 13 amino acids. V gave up 3 bases and J gave up 1 base, with 9 bases separating them. In DNA, the CDR3 is TGCAGCGTTGAGGGCCACAGGAACACTGAAGCTTTCTTT. Its translation is CSVEGHRNTEAFF.

A few counts support this clone. This chain joins TRBV29-1 and TRBJ2-7, with a possible D match to TRBD1 (5 bases). Trimming left V 4 bases short and J 4 bases short, with 14 bases between. CDR1 and CDR2 from the germline V gene are SQVTM and ANQGSEA. This CDR3 is 13 amino acids long. The DNA of the CDR3 is TGCAGCGTTGTTGGGCAGGGTATATACGAGCAGTACTTC. Its translation: CSVVGQGIYEQYF.

V gene TRBV5-6 combines with J gene TRBJ2-7; 7 bases are shared with TRBD1. Germline CDR1 SGHDT, CDR2 YYEEEE. The CDR3 is 12 residues long. Unmatched junction bases numbered 3, after V lost 7 bases and J lost 2 bases. The DNA for the CDR3 is TGTGCCAGCTCTCAGGGGGCCTACGAGCAGTACTTC. Protein product: CASSQGAYEQYF.

V and J are TRBV27 and TRBJ1-2; D remains ambiguous. Trimming cost V 0 bases and J 4 bases, with 12 bases left between them. The CDR3 has 15 residues. Germline V gives CDR1 MNHEY, CDR2 SMNVEV (reference sequence). In DNA form, the CDR3 reads TGTGCCAGCAGTTTATCGGGGAGGAGCGTCTATGGCTACACCTTC. It encodes CASSLSGRSVYGYTF.

The sample holds a few counts of this clone. The chain recombines TRBV29-1 with TRBJ2-2; D is unclear. V lost 4 bases and J 3 bases, leaving 3 bases between the germline ends. CDR1 and CDR2 (germline): SQVTM, ANQGSEA. The CDR3 sequence is 11 residues long. CDR3: CSVGDTGELFF. DNA of the CDR3: TGCAGCGTTGGTGACACCGGGGAGCTGTTTTTT.

The J gene is TRBJ1-2, the V gene TRBV5-1; 7 nucleotides agree with TRBD1. Per germline, CDR1 SGHRS and CDR2 YFSETQ. The V segment lost 1 base and the J segment 8 bases; nucleotides outside the gene matches: 5. The CDR3 totals 13 residues. The CDR3 coding sequence is TGCGCCAGCAGCTTGCGACAGGGCTGGGGCTACACCTTC. This codes for CASSLRQGWGYTF.

The chain is built from TRBV5-4 and TRBJ2-3; TRBD2 agrees at 8 bases. Germline CDR1 is SGHNT and CDR2 is YYREEE (reference sequence). This CDR3 is 15 amino acids long. After removal of 4 bases from V and 4 bases from J, the junction contained 8 bases not matched to a gene. The CDR3 here is CASSLPGGPPDTQYF. DNA for the CDR3: TGTGCCAGCAGCCTGCCGGGGGGGCCGCCAGATACGCAGTATTTT.

This sequence joins TRBV27 and TRBJ2-5; 10 bases are a match to TRBD1. Losses at the gene ends were 8 bases for V and 3 bases for J; bases not matched to a gene: 0. The CDR3 is 12 residues long. Per the germline V gene, CDR1 is MNHEY and CDR2 is SMNVEV (reference sequence). CDR3 in amino acids: CASGTGEETQYF. In DNA, the CDR3 is TGTGCCAGCGGGACAGGGGAAGAGACCCAGTACTTC.

This clone has a handful of counts. The CDR3 bases are TGTGCCAGCAGCCCCCGGACGGGGGCGAGTCGTCACGAGCAGTACTTC. Encoded protein: CASSPRTGASRHEQYF. V and J are TRBV9 and TRBJ2-7; D tentatively reads TRBD1 or TRBD2 (6 bases each). Trimming left V 4 bases short and J 5 bases short, with 22 bases between. Germline V gene data show CDR1 as SGDLS and CDR2 as YYNGEE. This CDR3 has 16 amino acids.

Of note for this clone: A read error is likely here: a far larger clone is one base away. The chain employs TRBV5-6 and TRBJ2-5, with TRBD1 matching 9 bases. This CDR3 contains 15 residues. With 0 bases clipped from V and 0 bases from J, the junction kept 0 bases outside the gene matches. Germline V CDR1 and CDR2: SGHDT, YYEEEE. This CDR3 is CASSLGTGDQETQYF. Here the CDR3 DNA reads TGTGCCAGCAGCTTGGGGACAGGGGACCAAGAGACCCAGTACTTC.

The rearrangement links TRBV29-1 to TRBJ2-7, with TRBD1 as a possible D gene (6 bases). From germline, CDR1 is SQVTM and CDR2 ANQGSEA. The CDR3 contains 11 residues. The germline V and J ends were trimmed by 7 bases and 7 bases, with 14 bases remaining between them. This CDR3 reads CSATGHEEQYF. In DNA form, the CDR3 reads TGCAGCGCCACGGGACATGAGGAGCAGTACTTC.

The rearrangement uses TRBV2 and TRBJ2-7; 7 positions agree with TRBD1. Per the germline V gene, CDR1 is SNHLY and CDR2 is FYNNEI. The V and J ends lost 6 bases and 2 bases, in that order; junction bases with no gene match: 7. This CDR3 contains 14 residues. In DNA form, the CDR3 reads TGTGCCAGCAGCGGGTCAGGGGGACCCTACGAGCAGTACTTC. This gives the protein CASSGSGGPYEQYF. Full variable domain (rest looked up from reference TRBV2 and TRBJ2-7): EPEVTQTPSHQVTQMGQEVILRCVPISNHLYFYWYRQILGQKVEFLVSFYNNEISEKSEIFDDQFSVERPDGSNFTLKIRSTKLEDSAMYFCASSGSGGPYEQYFGPGTRLTVT.

The chain recombines TRBV9 with TRBJ1-5, with D possibly matching TRBD1 (5 bases). CDR3 length equals 13 residues. Germline values: CDR1 SGDLS, CDR2 YYNGEE. Trimming stripped 4 bases from V and 7 bases from J, with 12 bases between. The CDR3 region has the DNA TGTGCCAGCAGCATGGGGGATGGGCAGCCCCAGCATTTT. Protein: CASSMGDGQPQHF.

The CDR3, as DNA: TGTGCCAGCAGTGAGCTTAGGAACTATGGCTACACCTTC. This translates into CASSELRNYGYTF. The chain uses TRBV25-1 and TRBJ1-2; D not certain. The CDR3 covers 13 residues. Trimming stripped 3 bases from V and 2 bases from J, with 7 bases between. Germline CDR1 and CDR2: MGHDK and SYGVNS.

The table lists this clone with a few counts. This sequence joins TRBV4-1 and TRBJ1-2, with TRBD1 as a possible D gene (5 bases). V was clipped by 3 bases and J by 8 bases, with 16 bases between them. The CDR3 is 14 amino acids. Germline loops: CDR1 MGHRA, CDR2 YSYEKL. The CDR3 protein is CASSQRGGGDGYTF. As DNA, the CDR3 is TGCGCCAGCAGCCAGAGGGGTGGAGGGGACGGCTACACCTTC.

The rearrangement links TRBV7-2 to TRBJ1-1, with D perhaps TRBD1 (5 bases). Trimming took 1 base from V and 4 from J, leaving 19 bases between them. The CDR3 runs to 17 residues. CDR1 is SGHTA, CDR2 FQGNSA, per germline. The CDR3 loop is CASSLETWGGEGTEAFF. Here the CDR3 DNA reads TGTGCCAGCAGCTTAGAGACGTGGGGGGGAGAGGGCACTGAAGCTTTCTTT.

This clone occurred a few times. The rearrangement joins TRBV13 to TRBJ1-1; 11 nucleotides agree with TRBD1. The germline gives CDR1 PRHDT, CDR2 FYEKMQ (reference sequence). There are 16 residues in the CDR3. With 5 bases clipped from V and 3 bases from J, the junction kept 8 bases outside the gene matches. The CDR3 nucleotides read TGTGCCAGCAGCCCGGGGACAGGGGGTTCCTACACTGAAGCTTTCTTT. It encodes CASSPGTGGSYTEAFF.

The rearrangement joins TRBV27 to TRBJ2-3; possibly TRBD1 for D (5 bases). Germline loops: CDR1 MNHEY, CDR2 SMNVEV (reference sequence). This CDR3 has 14 amino acids. The ends were cut back, 5 bases at V and 2 bases at J, with 11 bases in the middle. This CDR3 reads CASSKTADTDTQYF. CDR3 sequence (DNA): TGTGCCAGCAGTAAGACAGCCGACACAGATACGCAGTATTTT.

In its sample, this clone was seen a few times. The chain recombines TRBV29-1 with TRBJ2-1; no clear D. Trimming cost V 4 bases and J 0 bases, with 7 bases left between them. CDR1 is SQVTM, CDR2 ANQGSEA, per germline. CDR3 length: 13 amino acids. This chain's CDR3 is CSVVQSSYNEQFF. The CDR3 DNA is TGCAGCGTTGTACAGAGCTCCTACAATGAGCAGTTCTTC.

In this sample, this clone turned up a few times. This chain uses TRBV13 with TRBJ2-3, with 7 bases aligning to TRBD2. Germline CDR1 is PRHDT and CDR2 is FYEKMQ (reference sequence). The V segment lost 2 bases and the J segment 3 bases; nucleotides outside the gene matches: 2. CDR3 length: 14 residues. The CDR3 DNA is TGTGCCAGCAGCTTACGGGGGGAAACAGATACGCAGTATTTT. Its protein is CASSLRGETDTQYF.

On this clone itself: The sample contains more than one DNA sequence encoding this CDR3. The CDR3 protein is CAWSVTTGELFF. The CDR3 DNA reads TGTGCCTGGAGTGTTACCACCGGGGAGCTGTTTTTT. The chain couples TRBV30 to TRBJ2-2; D uncertain. Germline assignment: CDR1 GTSNPN and CDR2 SVGIG (reference sequence). The CDR3 spans 12 residues. V lost 0 bases and J 4 bases, leaving 3 bases between the germline ends.

The chain recombines TRBV4-1 with TRBJ2-1, with 9 bases lining up with TRBD2. Germline CDR1 and CDR2: MGHRA and YSYEKL. The CDR3 covers 17 residues. Losses at the gene ends were 2 bases for V and 2 bases for J; bases not matched to a gene: 7. Here the CDR3 reads CASSQRLGGGAYNEQFF. The CDR3 DNA reads TGCGCCAGCAGCCAACGGTTGGGCGGGGGGGCCTACAATGAGCAGTTCTTC.

The chain has TRBV5-1 and TRBJ2-7; tentatively, D is TRBD1 (6 bases). Germline CDR1 reads SGHRS; CDR2 reads YFSETQ. Trimming took off 2 bases at V and 4 bases at J, with 10 bases between the two ends. The CDR3 consists of 13 residues. The CDR3 nucleotides read TGCGCCAGCAGCTTTAGGACAGATTACGAGCAGTACTTC. This encodes CASSFRTDYEQYF. Full variable domain (rest looked up from reference TRBV5-1 and TRBJ2-7): KAGVTQTPRYLIKTRGQQVTLSCSPISGHRSVSWYQQTPGQGLQFLFEYFSETQRNKGNFPGRFSGRQFSNSRSEMNVSTLELGDSALYLCASSFRTDYEQYFGPGTRLTVT.

The genes are TRBV30 and TRBJ2-7, with D perhaps TRBD1 (6 bases). This CDR3 contains 13 residues. V lost 6 bases and J lost 0, with 12 bases in between. Germline V lookup: CDR1 GTSNPN, CDR2 SVGIG (reference sequence). The CDR3 bases are TGTGCCTGTTCCAGGGGAAACTCCTACGAGCAGTACTTC. It translates to CACSRGNSYEQYF.

There are a few counts of this clone. The chain has TRBV5-8 and TRBJ2-3; D might be TRBD1 (6 bases). V shed 4 bases and J shed 2 bases, with 14 bases lying between them. This CDR3 spans 15 amino acids. Germline V gene sequence: CDR1 SGHTS, CDR2 YDEGEE. CDR3 residues: CASSEPNRDTDTQYF. The CDR3 region has the DNA TGTGCCAGCAGCGAGCCCAACAGGGACACAGATACGCAGTATTTT.

The chain recombines TRBV5-6 with TRBJ1-5; possible D gene TRBD1, 6 bases. V lost 4 bases, J lost 2 bases, and 13 bases lay in between. Germline V gene sequence: CDR1 SGHDT, CDR2 YYEEEE. The CDR3 is 15 amino acids. CDR3 nucleotide sequence: TGTGCCAGCAGCCAGCAGGACAGCGGCAATCAGCCCCAGCATTTT. Translating it yields CASSQQDSGNQPQHF.

The DNA of the CDR3 is TGTGCCAGCAGCTTAGGGGGGGGCTGGGCAGATACGCAGTATTTT. It specifies CASSLGGGWADTQYF. V usage is TRBV7-6 and J usage is TRBJ2-3; D might be TRBD2 (7 bases). Trimming took off 1 base at V and 4 bases at J, with 12 bases between the two ends. This CDR3 is built from 15 residues. Germline V gene lookup returns CDR1 SGHVS and CDR2 FNYEAQ.